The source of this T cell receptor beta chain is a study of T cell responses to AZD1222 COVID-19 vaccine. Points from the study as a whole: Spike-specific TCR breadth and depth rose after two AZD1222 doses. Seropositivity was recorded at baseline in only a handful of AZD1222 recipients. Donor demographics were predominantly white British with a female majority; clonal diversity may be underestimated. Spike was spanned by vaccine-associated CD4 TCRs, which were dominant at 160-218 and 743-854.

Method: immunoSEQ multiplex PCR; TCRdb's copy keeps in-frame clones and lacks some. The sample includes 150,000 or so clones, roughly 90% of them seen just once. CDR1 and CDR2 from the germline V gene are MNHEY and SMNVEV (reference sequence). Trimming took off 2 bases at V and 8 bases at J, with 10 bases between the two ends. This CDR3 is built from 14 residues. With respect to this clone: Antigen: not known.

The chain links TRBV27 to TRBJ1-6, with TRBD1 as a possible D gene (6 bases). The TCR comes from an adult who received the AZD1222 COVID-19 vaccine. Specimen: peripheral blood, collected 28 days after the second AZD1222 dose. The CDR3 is CASSLTGADSPLHF. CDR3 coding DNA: TGTGCCAGCAGTTTAACGGGGGCGGATTCACCCCTCCACTTT.